A selection of T cell receptor beta chains follows, all from one sample in a study of human versus mouse CDR3 diversity and MHC coevolution. Profiled with immunoSEQ multiplex PCR; TCRdb holds only in-frame clones, not every one. The table shows tens of thousands of clones, with just over 90% occurring only once. Sequenced sample: naive CD4+ T cells from blood. Every receptor here comes from a person aged 25-75 years in good health. CDR3s include the opening cysteine and the closing phenylalanine or tryptophan. The D gene is left open where the match is weak. Clone size is stated in some rows and not others, as once, few, many or a class when expanded.

V gene: TRBV7-9
D gene: TRBD1
clone size: once
J gene: TRBJ2-7
CDR3 DNA: TGTGCCAGCGGCCTCGGGACAGGGGGCGGTGAGCAGTACTTC
CDR3 protein: CASGLGTGGGEQYF

V gene: TRBV9
D gene: TRBD1
clone size: .
J gene: TRBJ2-7
CDR3 DNA: TGTGCCAGCAGCGCCACAGGGGCCTACGAGCAGTACTTC
CDR3 protein: CASSATGAYEQYF

V gene: TRBV18
D gene: .
clone size: .
J gene: TRBJ1-1
CDR3 DNA: TGTGCCAGCTCTCCCAGCGAGAACACTGAAGCTTTCTTT
CDR3 protein: CASSPSENTEAFF

V gene: TRBV27
D gene: TRBD2
clone size: .
J gene: TRBJ2-1
CDR3 DNA: TGTGCCAGCAGTCCCAGGGGTCTAGCGGGAGGGAGCTCCTACAATGAGCAGTTCTTC
CDR3 protein: CASSPRGLAGGSSYNEQFF

V gene: TRBV9
D gene: .
clone size: .
J gene: TRBJ2-3
CDR3 DNA: TGTGCCAGCAGCGTAGACCCCGCAGTTAGCACAGATACGCAGTATTTT
CDR3 protein: CASSVDPAVSTDTQYF

V gene: TRBV19
D gene: .
clone size: once
J gene: TRBJ1-6
CDR3 DNA: TGTGCCAGTAGTATCGGGAAGCTCAATTCACCCCTCCACTTT
CDR3 protein: CASSIGKLNSPLHF

V gene: TRBV28
D gene: .
clone size: .
J gene: TRBJ1-5
CDR3 DNA: TGTGCCAGCACCCTTATGGACAGAAGGAATCAGCCCCAGCATTTT
CDR3 protein: CASTLMDRRNQPQHF

V gene: TRBV6-6
D gene: TRBD1
clone size: once
J gene: TRBJ1-4
CDR3 DNA: TGTGCCAGCAGTTACTCAGGACAGGCGGGGGAAAAACTGTTTTTT
CDR3 protein: CASSYSGQAGEKLFF

V gene: TRBV11-1
D gene: .
clone size: .
J gene: TRBJ2-7
CDR3 DNA: TGTGCCAGCAGCCTAGGAGGTATCTACGAGCAGTACTTC
CDR3 protein: CASSLGGIYEQYF

V gene: TRBV20-1
D gene: .
clone size: .
J gene: TRBJ2-2
CDR3 DNA: TGCAGTGCTAGAGCTGACTGGGAGCTGTTTTTT
CDR3 protein: CSARADWELFF

V gene: TRBV30
D gene: .
clone size: .
J gene: TRBJ2-3
CDR3 DNA: TGTGCCTGGGGGCGGGGACTTAGCACAGATACGCAGTATTTT
CDR3 protein: CAWGRGLSTDTQYF

V gene: TRBV7-2
D gene: TRBD2
clone size: .
J gene: TRBJ2-3
CDR3 DNA: TGTGCCAGCAGCGGAGCGGGGACTAGCACAGATACGCAGTATTTT
CDR3 protein: CASSGAGTSTDTQYF

V gene: TRBV2
D gene: .
clone size: .
J gene: TRBJ1-3
CDR3 DNA: TGTGCCAGCAGTACTCACGGAAACACCATATATTTT
CDR3 protein: CASSTHGNTIYF

V gene: TRBV30
D gene: TRBD1
clone size: .
J gene: TRBJ2-2
CDR3 DNA: TGTGCCTGGAGTAGACAGGGGGGCATCGGGGAGCTGTTTTTT
CDR3 protein: CAWSRQGGIGELFF

V gene: TRBV7-3
D gene: TRBD1
clone size: .
J gene: TRBJ2-3
CDR3 DNA: TGTGCCAGCAGCTCCCAGGGGGCCCCTAGCACAGATACGCAGTATTTT
CDR3 protein: CASSSQGAPSTDTQYF

V gene: TRBV12-5
D gene: TRBD1
clone size: .
J gene: TRBJ2-7
CDR3 DNA: TGTGCTAGTGGTCGGGACAGCTCCTACGAGCAGTACTTC
CDR3 protein: CASGRDSSYEQYF

V gene: TRBV7-8
D gene: TRBD2
clone size: once
J gene: TRBJ2-7
CDR3 DNA: TGTGCCAGCAGCTCCCGGGAGGGATCCTACGAGCAGTACTTC
CDR3 protein: CASSSREGSYEQYF

V gene: TRBV19
D gene: TRBD1
clone size: .
J gene: TRBJ2-7
CDR3 DNA: TGTGCCAGTAGTATTCAGGGGCAGGGGGTCTACGAGCAGTACTTC
CDR3 protein: CASSIQGQGVYEQYF

V gene: TRBV28
D gene: TRBD2
clone size: once
J gene: TRBJ2-1
CDR3 DNA: TGTGCCAGCAGTTCCTCGGGGGGAGGCTCCTACAATGAGCAGTTCTTC
CDR3 protein: CASSSSGGGSYNEQFF

V gene: TRBV28
D gene: TRBD2
clone size: .
J gene: TRBJ2-6
CDR3 DNA: TGTGCCAGCAGGCCCGCGGGGACTAGCGTCTCTGGGGCCAACGTCCTGACTTTC
CDR3 protein: CASRPAGTSVSGANVLTF

V gene: TRBV11-2
D gene: .
clone size: .
J gene: TRBJ2-2
CDR3 DNA: TGTGCCAGCAGCTTACGGGACACCGCGAACACCGGGGAGCTGTTTTTT
CDR3 protein: CASSLRDTANTGELFF

V gene: TRBV5-1
D gene: TRBD1
clone size: .
J gene: TRBJ2-7
CDR3 DNA: TGCGCCAGCAGCGACGGGGACAGGGGAAAGTACGAGCAGTACTTC
CDR3 protein: CASSDGDRGKYEQYF

V gene: TRBV7-3
D gene: .
clone size: once
J gene: TRBJ2-4
CDR3 DNA: TGTGCCAGCAGCGCAGGGGGGAACATTCAGTACTTC
CDR3 protein: CASSAGGNIQYF

V gene: TRBV11-1
D gene: .
clone size: .
J gene: TRBJ1-1
CDR3 DNA: TGTGCCACCGGACAGTACACTGAAGCTTTCTTT
CDR3 protein: CATGQYTEAFF

V gene: TRBV18
D gene: .
clone size: .
J gene: TRBJ1-5
CDR3 DNA: TGTGCCAGCTCACCACCAGGGGATCAGCCCCAGCATTTT
CDR3 protein: CASSPPGDQPQHF

V gene: TRBV6-6
D gene: TRBD1
clone size: .
J gene: TRBJ1-2
CDR3 DNA: TGTGCCAGCATAACAGGGGGCAGTAACTATGGCTACACCTTC
CDR3 protein: CASITGGSNYGYTF

V gene: TRBV13
D gene: TRBD1
clone size: few
J gene: TRBJ1-4
CDR3 DNA: TGTGCCAGCAGTTTAAGGGGGCGAGGGGATGAAAAACTGTTTTTT
CDR3 protein: CASSLRGRGDEKLFF

V gene: TRBV5-4
D gene: .
clone size: .
J gene: TRBJ1-1
CDR3 DNA: TGTGCCAGCAGCTTTGCAGGAGGCTGGAGGACTGAAGCTTTCTTT
CDR3 protein: CASSFAGGWRTEAFF

V gene: TRBV9
D gene: TRBD2
clone size: once
J gene: TRBJ2-7
CDR3 DNA: TGTGCCAGCAGCCCGTTCCCCGCTAGCGGGAGCTACGAGCAGTACTTC
CDR3 protein: CASSPFPASGSYEQYF

V gene: TRBV10-3
D gene: .
clone size: .
J gene: TRBJ2-1
CDR3 DNA: TGTGCCATCAGTGAGTCTAACGGCAATGAGCAGTTCTTC
CDR3 protein: CAISESNGNEQFF

V gene: TRBV9
D gene: .
clone size: .
J gene: TRBJ1-1
CDR3 DNA: TGTGCCAGCAGCCCGAGGGGGACGGGGTTGGGGACTGAAGCTTTCTTT
CDR3 protein: CASSPRGTGLGTEAFF